The clone carrying this T cell receptor beta chain has a handful of counts. The target antigen is unknown. Trimming took 4 bases from V and 4 from J; bases not matched to a gene: 6. Germline-derived CDR1 and CDR2 are SGHTA and FQGTGA. The CDR3 totals 16 residues. This sample stems from a study of PD-1 blockade in classical Hodgkin lymphoma. Study-level points and caveats: Exclusion was the outcome for patients who began nivolumab under 1 year after ASCT.

The assay was immunoSEQ multiplex PCR, and TCRdb's table has in-frame clones only and misses some. The sample yields roughly 51,000 clones, about 75% seen once. Time point defined: cycle 4 day 1 (C4D1), after 6 weeks of nivolumab. With no exception, relapse followed autologous stem cell transplantation in all patients, and brentuximab vedotin exposure varied. The sequenced sample was peripheral blood mononuclear cells (PBMCs), obtained before the fourth cycle of nivolumab. The receptor was derived from a human donor with classical Hodgkin lymphoma. The chain has TRBV7-3 and TRBJ2-1, with TRBD2 matching over 11 bases. The CDR3 coding sequence is TGTGCCAGCAGCTCTCAGCGACTAGCGGGGTACAATGAGCAGTTCTTC. Translating it yields CASSSQRLAGYNEQFF.